The sequence of this TCR beta chain was determined in a study of blood T cell repertoires in COVID-19. Across the study: PBMCs, B-cell-depleted T cells, or T cells were the source of the cDNA or gDNA that made up the material.

The CDR3 sequence is 16 residues long. J gave up 2 bases and V 3 bases, and 8 bases lay outside the gene matches. CDR1 and CDR2 from the germline V gene are SGHRS and YFSETQ. In this sample, this clone turned up a few times. Methods used by the authors: The assay estimated nucleated cells by amplifying reference gene primers. Some clones are missing from TCRdb's copy, which holds only in-frame ones; the method was immunoSEQ multiplex PCR. V, J and clone size were drawn from that table, and D and trimming were deduced from the DNA. Of 70,000 to 100,000 clones listed, more than 80% are singletons. The genes are TRBV5-1 and TRBJ2-3; TRBD2 matches at 8 bases. This receptor was taken from a human donor in a cohort sampled during active COVID-19. Material for sequencing was peripheral blood. The CDR3 loop is CASSSGGAGTTDTQYF. Here the CDR3 DNA reads TGCGCCAGCAGCTCGGGAGGGGCAGGGACCACAGATACGCAGTATTTT.